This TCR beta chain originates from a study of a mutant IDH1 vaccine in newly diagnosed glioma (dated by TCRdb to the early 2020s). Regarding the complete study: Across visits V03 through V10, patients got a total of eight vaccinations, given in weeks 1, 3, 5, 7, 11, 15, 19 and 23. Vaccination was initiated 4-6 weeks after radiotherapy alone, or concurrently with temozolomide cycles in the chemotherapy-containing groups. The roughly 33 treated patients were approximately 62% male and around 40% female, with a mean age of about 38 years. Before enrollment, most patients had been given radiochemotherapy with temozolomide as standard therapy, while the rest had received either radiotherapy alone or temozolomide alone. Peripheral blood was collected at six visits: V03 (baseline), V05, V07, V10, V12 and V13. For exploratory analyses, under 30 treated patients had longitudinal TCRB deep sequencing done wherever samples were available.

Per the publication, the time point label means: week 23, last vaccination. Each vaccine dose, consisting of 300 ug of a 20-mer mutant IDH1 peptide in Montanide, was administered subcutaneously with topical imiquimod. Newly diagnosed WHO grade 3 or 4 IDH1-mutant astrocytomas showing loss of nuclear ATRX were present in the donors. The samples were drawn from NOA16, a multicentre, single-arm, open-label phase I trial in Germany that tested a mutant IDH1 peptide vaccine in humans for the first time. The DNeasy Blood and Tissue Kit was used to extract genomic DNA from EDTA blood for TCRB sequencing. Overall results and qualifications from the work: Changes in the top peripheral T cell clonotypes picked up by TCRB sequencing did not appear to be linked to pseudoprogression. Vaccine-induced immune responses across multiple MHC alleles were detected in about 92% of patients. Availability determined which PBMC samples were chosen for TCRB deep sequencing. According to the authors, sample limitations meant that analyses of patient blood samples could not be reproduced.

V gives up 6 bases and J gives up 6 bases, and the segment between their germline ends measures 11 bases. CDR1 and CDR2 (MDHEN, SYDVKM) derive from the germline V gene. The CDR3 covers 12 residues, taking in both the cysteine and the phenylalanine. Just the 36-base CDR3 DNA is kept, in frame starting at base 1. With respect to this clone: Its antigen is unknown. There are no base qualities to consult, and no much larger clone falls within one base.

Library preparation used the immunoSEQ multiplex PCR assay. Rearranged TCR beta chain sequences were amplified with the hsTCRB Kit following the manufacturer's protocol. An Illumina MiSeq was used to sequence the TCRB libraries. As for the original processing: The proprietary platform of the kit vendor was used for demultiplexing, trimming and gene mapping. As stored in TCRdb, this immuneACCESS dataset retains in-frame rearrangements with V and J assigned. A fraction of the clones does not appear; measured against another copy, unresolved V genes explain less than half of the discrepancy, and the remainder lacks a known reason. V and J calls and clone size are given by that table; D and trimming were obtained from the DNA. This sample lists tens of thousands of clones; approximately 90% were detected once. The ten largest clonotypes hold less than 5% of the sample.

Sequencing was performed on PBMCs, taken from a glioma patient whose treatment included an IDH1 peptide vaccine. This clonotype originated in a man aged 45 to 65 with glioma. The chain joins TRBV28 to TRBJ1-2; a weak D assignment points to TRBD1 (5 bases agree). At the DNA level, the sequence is TGTGCCAGCAGCTCAAGGGGTCATGGCTACACCTTC. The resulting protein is CASSSRGHGYTF.